This T cell receptor beta chain was documented in a study of blood T cell repertoires in COVID-19. Study-level background: Whether acute or convalescent, the COVID-19 samples came from the United States, Italy and Spain.

Using immunoSEQ multiplex PCR, the repertoire was profiled, and TCRdb retains in-frame clones only, with some absent. The sample carries approximately 270,000 clones, approximately 85% recorded once. This CDR3 contains 14 residues. CDR1 and CDR2 from the germline V gene are MNHNS and SASEGT. The V gene lost 3 bases and the J gene lost 0 bases, with 7 bases spanning the gap. Participant reports of clinical history set cohort assignment. The clonotype originates from a woman aged 45-65 years who had recovered from COVID-19. The rearrangement links TRBV6-1 to TRBJ2-3, with D unresolved. Sequences were obtained from PBMCs or T cells enriched from blood (not recorded which). The CDR3 sequence is CASSDWHSTDTQYF. CDR3 bases: TGTGCCAGCAGTGATTGGCACAGCACAGATACGCAGTATTTT.